This is a list of T cell receptor beta chains from one sample in a study of HIV-infected patients and healthy controls. MiXCR, applied by TCRdb to the 5' RACE reads, yields one record per CDR3 protein. Of more than 60,000 distinct CDR3 sequences listed, approximately 21% are singletons. Sequenced: CD4+ T cells from blood. The receptors come from a human donor in good health. CDR3s include the opening cysteine and the closing phenylalanine or tryptophan. A D gene is named only where the DNA matches it firmly. Only part of the rows carry a size: once, few, many, or a class if the clone is expanded.

CDR3 DNA	CDR3 protein	clone size	D gene	CDR3 length	V gene	J gene
TGCAGTGCCCGAGGGTGGCAGTCTAATCGGCCCCAGCATTTT	CSARGWQSNRPQHF	few	NA	14	TRBV20-1	TRBJ1-5
TGTGCCAGCAGACCCCCGGGGGTCACTGAAGCTTTCTTT	CASRPPGVTEAFF	NA	NA	13	TRBV6-5	TRBJ1-1
TGTGCCAGCAGAGTACAGGGGGGATCCTACGAGCAGTACTTC	CASRVQGGSYEQYF	NA	TRBD1	14	TRBV6-5	TRBJ2-7
TGTGCCATCAGTGCGACTAGCGGGAGCACAGATACGCAGTATTTT	CAISATSGSTDTQYF	NA	TRBD2	15	TRBV10-3	TRBJ2-3
TGCAGCGTCGGGACACCCGGTGCGCCCTATGGCTACACCTTC	CSVGTPGAPYGYTF	many	NA	14	TRBV29-1	TRBJ1-2
TGTGCCAGCAGCCAGAGAAGGGGGGCGGTGATTCGGAACACTGAAGCTTTCTTT	CASSQRRGAVIRNTEAFF	NA	NA	18	TRBV4-2	TRBJ1-1
TGTGCCAGCAGCGTGGGACAGGGGAGCACAGATACGCAGTATTTT	CASSVGQGSTDTQYF	few	TRBD1	15	TRBV9	TRBJ2-3
TGCAGCGCCCTGACAGACCTGAACACTGAAGCTTTCTTT	CSALTDLNTEAFF	NA	NA	13	TRBV29-1	TRBJ1-1
TGTGCCAGCAGCTTCAGGGAGAACACTGAAGCTTTCTTT	CASSFRENTEAFF	few	NA	13	TRBV7-9	TRBJ1-1
TGCAGTGCTAGTCGCAGGACTAGCACAGATACGCAGTATTTT	CSASRRTSTDTQYF	many	NA	14	TRBV20-1	TRBJ2-3
TGTGCCAGCAGCTTGATCAGGGGAGAGACCCAGTACTTC	CASSLIRGETQYF	NA	NA	13	TRBV5-5	TRBJ2-5
TGTGCCAGCCAGGGGGCCGGAGAGACCCAGTACTTC	CASQGAGETQYF	many	TRBD1	12	TRBV2	TRBJ2-5
TGTGCCAGCAGCGTGAGGGGCGAAGGCACTGAAGCTTTCTTT	CASSVRGEGTEAFF	many	NA	14	TRBV9	TRBJ1-1
TGCGCCAGCAGCCAAGATGAGGCGGGGGGGGCCCAAAACATTCAGTACTTC	CASSQDEAGGAQNIQYF	NA	TRBD2	17	TRBV4-1	TRBJ2-4
TGTGCCAGCAGTTACTCGATAAACAGACCCTTATACAATGAGCAGTTCTTC	CASSYSINRPLYNEQFF	many	NA	17	TRBV6-5	TRBJ2-1
TGCAGCGTGGACAGGACAGGGGTCACTGAAGCTTTCTTT	CSVDRTGVTEAFF	NA	TRBD1	13	TRBV29-1	TRBJ1-1
TGTGCCAGAAGCTTAGACGGATCGAACACCGGGGAGCTGTTTTTT	CARSLDGSNTGELFF	NA	NA	15	TRBV11-2	TRBJ2-2
TGTGCCAGCTCACCAACACTAGCGGGGTTCAATGAGCAGTTCTTC	CASSPTLAGFNEQFF	NA	TRBD2	15	TRBV18	TRBJ2-1
TGCGCCAGCAGTTCGGGGCCTATGAACACTGAAGCTTTCTTT	CASSSGPMNTEAFF	many	NA	14	TRBV5-1	TRBJ1-1
TGTGCCAGCAGCTTGGGACAGGGCCTCTATAATTCACCCCTCCACTTT	CASSLGQGLYNSPLHF	many	TRBD1	16	TRBV7-9	TRBJ1-6
TGCAGCGCGACCGGGACTAGCGGTTACGAGCAGTACTTC	CSATGTSGYEQYF	many	TRBD2	13	TRBV29-1	TRBJ2-7
TGTGCCAGCAGTTTAAGGGTTGCCCCCTACGAGCAGTACTTC	CASSLRVAPYEQYF	many	NA	14	TRBV12-3/TRBV12-4	TRBJ2-7
TGTGCCAGCAGTTACTCGTGGCAGGGGAACGCCGGGGAGCTGTTTTTT	CASSYSWQGNAGELFF	many	NA	16	TRBV6-2/TRBV6-3	TRBJ2-2
TGTGCCAGCAACACGTACAGGGGGCGTAGTGGCTACACCTTC	CASNTYRGRSGYTF	many	TRBD1	14	TRBV7-2	TRBJ1-2
TGTGCCAGCAGCGGGGGACAGCTAAACATTCAGTACTTC	CASSGGQLNIQYF	NA	TRBD1	13	TRBV7-8	TRBJ2-4
TGTGCCTGGAGGGGGACAGGGATTCAGGCCGGGGAGCTGTTTTTT	CAWRGTGIQAGELFF	many	TRBD1	15	TRBV30	TRBJ2-2
TGTGCCAGCGGGAGGGCCGGGGAGCTGTTTTTT	CASGRAGELFF	few	TRBD2	11	TRBV2	TRBJ2-2
TGTGCCAGCAGCCAAGATCGGTCGCCCCGCCTGAACTATGGCTACACCTTC	CASSQDRSPRLNYGYTF	NA	NA	17	TRBV3-1	TRBJ1-2
TGTGCCAGCAGCTCTTCCAGCGGGAGCACAGATACGCAGTATTTT	CASSSSSGSTDTQYF	NA	NA	15	TRBV5-6	TRBJ2-3
TGTGCCAGCTCACCGGCTCGCGGGGGCATGAACACTGAAGCTTTCTTT	CASSPARGGMNTEAFF	many	NA	16	TRBV18	TRBJ1-1
TGTGCCAGTAGTATTGGGTCAGCCCCTAACTATGGCTACACCTTC	CASSIGSAPNYGYTF	few	NA	15	TRBV19	TRBJ1-2
TGTGCCAGCAGCCAAGACAGGCTTTACACCTTC	CASSQDRLYTF	NA	NA	11	TRBV3-1	TRBJ1-2
TGTGCCACCCGGACGGTACGACAAGAGACCCAGTACTTC	CATRTVRQETQYF	few	NA	13	TRBV10-3	TRBJ2-5
TGTGCCACCGCCAGGGGTCCTGAAGCTTTCTTT	CATARGPEAFF	NA	NA	11	TRBV6-2/TRBV6-3	TRBJ1-1
TGTGCCAGCAGCCAAGACAGGGTCCTTTTGAATGAGCAGTTCTTC	CASSQDRVLLNEQFF	medium-sized	TRBD1	15	TRBV7-6	TRBJ2-1
TGTGCCACCAGTGACGCCGGGACAGGGGACAATGAGCAGTTCTTC	CATSDAGTGDNEQFF	many	TRBD1	15	TRBV24-1	TRBJ2-1
TGCAGTGCTAGAACTGGGACGGCGGTCCCAGATACGCAGTATTTT	CSARTGTAVPDTQYF	NA	NA	15	TRBV20-1	TRBJ2-3
TGTGCCAGCAGCTTAATTGGACGAGCAGGCAATGAGCAGTTCTTC	CASSLIGRAGNEQFF	few	NA	15	TRBV7-6	TRBJ2-1
TGTGCCAGCAGCGTAGAGGCTGTAGTGACAGAGAATTCACCCCTCCACTTT	CASSVEAVVTENSPLHF	NA	NA	17	TRBV9	TRBJ1-6
TGTGCCAGCAGTTTATCTGGAATTAACTATGGCTACACCTTC	CASSLSGINYGYTF	many	NA	14	TRBV27	TRBJ1-2
TGTGCCAGCAGTTACGTCTTGGGGGAGAGCACAGATACGCAGTATTTT	CASSYVLGESTDTQYF	many	NA	16	TRBV6-2/TRBV6-3	TRBJ2-3
TGCAGCGTTGAGCGAAGCACCGGGGAGCTGTTTTTT	CSVERSTGELFF	few	NA	12	TRBV29-1	TRBJ2-2
TGTGCCAGCAGTTTTAGGGATAATGGCGGTCAGCCCCAGCATTTT	CASSFRDNGGQPQHF	many	NA	15	TRBV12-3/TRBV12-4	TRBJ1-5